The rows below give T cell receptor beta chains drawn from one sample of a study of human CD8 memory T cell subsets. TCRdb re-analyzed the 5' RACE reads; it lists each CDR3 protein once, without DNA. The table gives about 6,200 distinct CDR3 sequences; the top ten clones make up 35% to 40% of it. The sample consisted of CD8+ effector memory T cells (TEM) sorted from PBMCs. All receptors derive from a human donor in good health. The CDR3 runs from the conserved cysteine through the conserved F or W. The order of the fields is clone size, V gene, J gene, CDR3 protein. A row's size may be missing; if present it is once, few, many or a size class.

.	TRBV11-2	TRBJ1-4	CASSLASGTGAEKLFF
.	TRBV4-3	TRBJ2-7	CASSQELVSGSYEQYF
.	TRBV28	TRBJ1-6	CASSGPRGPLHF
.	TRBV6-4	TRBJ1-2	CASSQTGEGSDGYTF
.	TRBV6-2/TRBV6-3	TRBJ2-3	CASSLLAGEGTDTQYF
.	TRBV6-6	TRBJ1-2	CASSYSPGGNYGYTF
.	TRBV2	TRBJ2-1	CASSGIHANEQFF
.	TRBV30	TRBJ1-1	CAWSVGGNTEAFF
.	TRBV2	TRBJ2-1	CASTRDSGYSYNEQFF
medium-sized	TRBV6-2/TRBV6-3	TRBJ1-5	CASSYGTENQPQHF
.	TRBV19	TRBJ2-1	CASSPQGGSYNEQFF
.	TRBV7-9	TRBJ2-7	CASSLEPLGRGEQYF
.	TRBV5-6	TRBJ2-3	CASGGTRGTDTQYF
.	TRBV28	TRBJ1-1	CASRTWGRERMNTEAFF
.	TRBV12-3/TRBV12-4	TRBJ1-4	CASSLRLGEKLFF
.	TRBV6-5	TRBJ2-7	CASRGGVSYEQYF
.	TRBV15	TRBJ2-2	CATSADFGLAGGNTGELFF
.	TRBV10-2	TRBJ1-2	CASSELDRNYGYTF